This TCR beta chain was captured in a study of blood T cell repertoires in COVID-19. About the study: There were acute and convalescent COVID-19 samples, and they came from the United States, Italy and Spain.

Original data processing: Using reference gene primer amplification, nucleated cell counts were estimated. The table came from immunoSEQ multiplex PCR; TCRdb's copy has only in-frame clones and leaves some out. That table is the source of V, J and clone size, and D and trimming were worked out from the DNA. There are about 250,000 clones in the sample; more than 75% occur only once, and roughly 5.2% lies in the top ten. The origin of this receptor is a woman of 80 years or more with COVID-19, enrolled during active disease. Sequencing was done on a sample of peripheral blood.

The CDR3: CASSLNRGTDTQYF. The CDR3 region has the DNA TGTGCCAGCAGCTTAAACAGGGGCACAGATACGCAGTATTTT. The rearrangement links TRBV7-2 to TRBJ2-3, with D possibly TRBD1 on 6 matching bases. CDR3 size: 14 residues. Germline-derived CDR1 and CDR2 are SGHTA and FQGNSA. Trimming left V 2 bases short and J 1 base short, with 7 bases between.